A selection of T cell receptor beta chains follows, all from one sample in a study of cytomegalovirus exposure and HLA in healthy donors. Sequenced by immunoSEQ multiplex PCR; TCRdb stores in-frame clones only, minus some. The table records about 170,000 clones, roughly 80% of them present only once. The sequencing input was PBMCs. These receptors all come from a female donor in good health and CMV-seronegative. CDR3s include the opening cysteine and the closing phenylalanine or tryptophan. Each record gives: J gene, V gene, CDR3 protein.

J gene: TRBJ2-7; V gene: TRBV19; CDR3 protein: CASSLAGDSEQYF
J gene: TRBJ2-2; V gene: TRBV5-1; CDR3 protein: CASSPTSGGTGELFF
J gene: TRBJ2-2; V gene: TRBV7-2; CDR3 protein: CASSPTGENTGELFF
J gene: TRBJ2-2; V gene: TRBV5-1; CDR3 protein: CASSLVSGKGELFF
J gene: TRBJ1-1; V gene: TRBV6-4; CDR3 protein: CASRGGTEAFF
J gene: TRBJ2-6; V gene: TRBV5-4; CDR3 protein: CASTQVGSSSGANVLTF
J gene: TRBJ1-6; V gene: TRBV6-6; CDR3 protein: CASSRDRGYNSPLHF
J gene: TRBJ1-1; V gene: TRBV6-5; CDR3 protein: CATSRQMNTEAFF
J gene: TRBJ1-1; V gene: TRBV5-6; CDR3 protein: CASSFRGRGLNTEAFF
J gene: TRBJ1-1; V gene: TRBV7-9; CDR3 protein: CASSLDGGSTEAFF
J gene: TRBJ2-1; V gene: TRBV7-9; CDR3 protein: CASSPREVSYNEQFF
J gene: TRBJ2-1; V gene: TRBV10-1; CDR3 protein: CASSLGGGSSYNEQFF
J gene: TRBJ2-7; V gene: TRBV27; CDR3 protein: CASSPLLMRSGGAYEQYF
J gene: TRBJ2-5; V gene: TRBV9; CDR3 protein: CASSWSGQPQETQYF
J gene: TRBJ2-5; V gene: TRBV9; CDR3 protein: CASSARWSAGGTQYF
J gene: TRBJ2-6; V gene: TRBV5-1; CDR3 protein: CASSLISGANVLTF
J gene: TRBJ1-6; V gene: TRBV5-1; CDR3 protein: CASSLEGAGSPLHF
J gene: TRBJ1-1; V gene: TRBV19; CDR3 protein: CASSIVTGALNTEAFF
J gene: TRBJ2-3; V gene: TRBV7-6; CDR3 protein: CASSPLAGPSTDTQYF
J gene: TRBJ2-4; V gene: TRBV27; CDR3 protein: CASGRRRGRGGNIQYF
J gene: TRBJ2-1; V gene: TRBV19; CDR3 protein: CASSIAGQGAYNEQFF
J gene: TRBJ1-1; V gene: TRBV10-2; CDR3 protein: CASVPGQGRSNTEAFF
J gene: TRBJ1-4; V gene: TRBV5-1; CDR3 protein: CASSRRGGFNEKLFF
J gene: TRBJ1-6; V gene: TRBV27; CDR3 protein: CASSFGTENSPLHF
J gene: TRBJ2-1; V gene: TRBV2; CDR3 protein: CASKGRAYNEQFF
J gene: TRBJ2-3; V gene: TRBV7-9; CDR3 protein: CASSLRGAGDTQYF
J gene: TRBJ2-1; V gene: TRBV7-2; CDR3 protein: CANERLAGGNEQFF
J gene: TRBJ2-5; V gene: TRBV7-9; CDR3 protein: CASSLQGEEETQYF
J gene: TRBJ2-7; V gene: TRBV19; CDR3 protein: CASSRKLAGGRDYEQYF
J gene: TRBJ2-1; V gene: TRBV7-9; CDR3 protein: CSSSLEGGGYNEQFF
J gene: TRBJ2-7; V gene: TRBV6-5; CDR3 protein: CASSSPGLAGSHEQYF
J gene: TRBJ2-7; V gene: TRBV7-2; CDR3 protein: CASSSRTGSYEQYF
J gene: TRBJ2-1; V gene: TRBV7-9; CDR3 protein: CASSPNEQFF
J gene: TRBJ2-1; V gene: TRBV7-9; CDR3 protein: CASSLLAGDKQFF
J gene: TRBJ1-6; V gene: TRBV6-6; CDR3 protein: CASSYSGTKNSPLHF
J gene: TRBJ2-1; V gene: TRBV29-1; CDR3 protein: CGGYRQAQGNEQFF
J gene: TRBJ2-1; V gene: TRBV5-4; CDR3 protein: CASSFEGTSGGQEQFF
J gene: TRBJ1-3; V gene: TRBV9; CDR3 protein: CASTPTGISGNTIYF
J gene: TRBJ1-5; V gene: TRBV2; CDR3 protein: CASSDPQDRVSNQPQHF
J gene: TRBJ1-6; V gene: TRBV15; CDR3 protein: CATSRATGPNSPLHF
J gene: TRBJ2-7; V gene: TRBV5-1; CDR3 protein: CASSRVGQSSYEQYF
J gene: TRBJ1-1; V gene: TRBV15; CDR3 protein: CATSERQGLNTEAFF
J gene: TRBJ2-1; V gene: TRBV27; CDR3 protein: CASGRLAYNEQFF
J gene: TRBJ1-5; V gene: TRBV7-9; CDR3 protein: CASSLSGAEGNQPQHF
J gene: TRBJ2-7; V gene: TRBV29-1; CDR3 protein: CSVAGTSSYEQYF
J gene: TRBJ1-3; V gene: TRBV4-1; CDR3 protein: CASSQDSVGNTIYF